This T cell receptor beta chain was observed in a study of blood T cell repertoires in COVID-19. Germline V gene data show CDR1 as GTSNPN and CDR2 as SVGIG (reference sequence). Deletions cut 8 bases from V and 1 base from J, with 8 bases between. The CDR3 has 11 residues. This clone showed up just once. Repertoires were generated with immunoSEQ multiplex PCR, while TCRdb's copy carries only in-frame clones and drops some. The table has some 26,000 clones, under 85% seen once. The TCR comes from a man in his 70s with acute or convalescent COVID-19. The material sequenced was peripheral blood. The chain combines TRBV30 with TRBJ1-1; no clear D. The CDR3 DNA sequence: TGTGCCACGGCGGGGAACACTGAAGCTTTCTTT. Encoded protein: CATAGNTEAFF. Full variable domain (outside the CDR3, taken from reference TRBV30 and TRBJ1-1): SQTIHQWPATLVQPVGSPLSLECTVEGTSNPNLYWYRQAAGRGLQLLFYSVGIGQISSEVPQNLSASRPQDRQFILSSKKLLLSDSGFYLCATAGNTEAFFGQGTRLTVV.